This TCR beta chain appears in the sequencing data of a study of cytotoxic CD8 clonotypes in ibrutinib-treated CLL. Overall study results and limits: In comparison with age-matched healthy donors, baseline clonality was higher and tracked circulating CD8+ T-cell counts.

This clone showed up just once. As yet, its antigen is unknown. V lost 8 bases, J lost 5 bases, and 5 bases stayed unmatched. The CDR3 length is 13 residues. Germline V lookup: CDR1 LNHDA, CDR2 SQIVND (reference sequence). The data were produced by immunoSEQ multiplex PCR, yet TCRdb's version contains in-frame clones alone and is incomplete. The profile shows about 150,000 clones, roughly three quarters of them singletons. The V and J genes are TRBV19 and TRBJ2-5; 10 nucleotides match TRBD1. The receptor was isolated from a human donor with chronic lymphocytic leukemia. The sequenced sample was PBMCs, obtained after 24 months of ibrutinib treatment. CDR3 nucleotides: TGTGCCAGTGGACGGGACAGGGGCGAGACCCAGTACTTC. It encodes CASGRDRGETQYF.